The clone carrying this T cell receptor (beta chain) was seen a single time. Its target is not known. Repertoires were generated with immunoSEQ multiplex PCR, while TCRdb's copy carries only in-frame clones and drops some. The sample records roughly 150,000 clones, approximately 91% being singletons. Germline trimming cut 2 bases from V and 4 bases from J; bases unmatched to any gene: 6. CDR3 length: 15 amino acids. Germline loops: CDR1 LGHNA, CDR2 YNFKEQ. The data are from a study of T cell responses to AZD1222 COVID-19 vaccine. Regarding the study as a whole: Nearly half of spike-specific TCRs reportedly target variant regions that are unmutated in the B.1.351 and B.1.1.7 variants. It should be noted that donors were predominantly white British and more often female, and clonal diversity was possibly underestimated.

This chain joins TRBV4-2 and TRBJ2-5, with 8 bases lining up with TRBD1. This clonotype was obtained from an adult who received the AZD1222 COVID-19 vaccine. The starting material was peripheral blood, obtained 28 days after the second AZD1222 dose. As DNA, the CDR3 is TGTGCCAGCAGCCAACCAACAGGGGGTCGAGAGACCCAGTACTTC. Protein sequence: CASSQPTGGRETQYF.